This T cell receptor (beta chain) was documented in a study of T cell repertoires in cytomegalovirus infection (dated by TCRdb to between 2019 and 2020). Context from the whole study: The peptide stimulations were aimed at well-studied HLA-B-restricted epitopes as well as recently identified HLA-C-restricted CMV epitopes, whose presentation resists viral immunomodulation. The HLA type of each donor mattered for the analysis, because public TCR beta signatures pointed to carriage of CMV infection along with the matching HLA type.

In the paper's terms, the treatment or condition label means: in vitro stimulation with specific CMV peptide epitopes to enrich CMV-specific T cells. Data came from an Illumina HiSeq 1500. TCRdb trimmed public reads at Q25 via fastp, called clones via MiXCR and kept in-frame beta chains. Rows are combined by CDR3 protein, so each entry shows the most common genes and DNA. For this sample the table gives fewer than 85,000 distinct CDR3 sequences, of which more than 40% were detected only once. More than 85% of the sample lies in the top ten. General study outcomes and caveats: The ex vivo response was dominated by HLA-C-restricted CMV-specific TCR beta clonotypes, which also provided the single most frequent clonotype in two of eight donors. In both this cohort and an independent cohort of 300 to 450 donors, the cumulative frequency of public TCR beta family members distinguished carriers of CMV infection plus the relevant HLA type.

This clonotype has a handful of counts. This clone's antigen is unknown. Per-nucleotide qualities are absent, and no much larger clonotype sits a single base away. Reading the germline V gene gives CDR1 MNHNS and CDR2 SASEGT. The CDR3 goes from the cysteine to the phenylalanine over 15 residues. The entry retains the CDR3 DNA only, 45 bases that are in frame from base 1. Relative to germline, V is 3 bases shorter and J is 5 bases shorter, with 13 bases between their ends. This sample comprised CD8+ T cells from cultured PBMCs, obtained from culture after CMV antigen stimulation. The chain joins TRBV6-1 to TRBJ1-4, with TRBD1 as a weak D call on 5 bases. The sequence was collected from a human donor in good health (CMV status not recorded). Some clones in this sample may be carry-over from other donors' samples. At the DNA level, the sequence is TGTGCCAGCAGTGAGCCGACAGACCTCAATGAAAAACTGTTTTTT. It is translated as CASSEPTDLNEKLFF.